The next 19 T cell receptor beta chains were all read from a single sample in a study of blood T cell repertoires in COVID-19. The data were produced by immunoSEQ multiplex PCR, yet TCRdb's version contains in-frame clones alone and is incomplete. The repertoire holds more than 250,000 clones, about four fifths seen once, with more than 4% in the top ten. The material sequenced was PBMCs or T cells enriched from blood (not recorded which). The receptors originated from a man in his forties who had been exposed to COVID-19.

In nucleotides, the CDR3 is TGTGCCAGCAGCCACACAGGGGGGCCGGCCGAGACCCAGTACTTC. It specifies CASSHTGGPAETQYF. The genes are TRBV6-5 and TRBJ2-5, with 8 bases that match TRBD1. The CDR3 covers 15 residues. Germline assignment: CDR1 MNHEY and CDR2 SVGAGI. J was trimmed by 5 bases and V by 6 bases; bases with no gene match: 11.

The gene calls are TRBV15 and TRBJ2-3, with TRBD1 matching 10 bases. Germline V gene sequence: CDR1 LNHNV, CDR2 YYDKDF (reference sequence). The CDR3 is 15 amino acids. Losses at the gene ends were 3 bases for V and 4 bases for J; bases not matched to a gene: 4. CDR3: CATSRGQGNSDTQYF. The CDR3 DNA sequence: TGTGCCACCAGCAGGGGACAGGGGAATTCAGATACGCAGTATTTT.

V gene TRBV5-4 combines with J gene TRBJ1-2; D may be TRBD1 (6 bases). CDR3 length: 16 residues. Germline-derived CDR1 and CDR2 are SGHNT and YYREEE (reference sequence). The germline V and J ends were trimmed by 3 bases and 4 bases, with 19 bases remaining between them. The CDR3 region is CASSSGKSTGAYGYTF. CDR3 DNA: TGTGCCAGCAGCTCGGGAAAATCGACAGGTGCCTATGGCTACACCTTC.

This chain connects TRBV6-5 to TRBJ2-7; D ambiguous. Germline V lookup: CDR1 MNHEY, CDR2 SVGAGI. The CDR3 is 11 residues long. V shed 7 bases and J shed 3 bases, with 7 bases lying between them. The chain's CDR3 is CASMNSYEQYF. CDR3 nucleotides: TGTGCCAGCATGAACAGCTACGAGCAGTACTTC.

V gene TRBV4-1 combines with J gene TRBJ2-1; 7 positions agree with TRBD2. CDR1 is MGHRA and CDR2 is YSYEKL in the germline V gene. J gave up 6 bases and V 0 bases, and 2 bases lay outside the gene matches. The CDR3 is 14 residues long. The DNA for the CDR3 is TGCGCCAGCAGCCAAGATAGCGGGTCCAATGAGCAGTTCTTC. Translating it yields CASSQDSGSNEQFF.

This sequence joins TRBV27 and TRBJ1-5; 7 bases align to TRBD1. Germline CDR1 is MNHEY and CDR2 is SMNVEV (reference sequence). The CDR3 totals 20 residues. Losses at the gene ends were 1 base for V and 5 bases for J; bases not matched to a gene: 20. The CDR3 here is CASSLFPPTAATGRYQPQHF. DNA for the CDR3: TGTGCCAGCAGTTTATTCCCCCCGACAGCTGCGACAGGGCGATATCAGCCCCAGCATTTT.

The gene calls are TRBV11-2 and TRBJ2-3, with 7 nucleotides matching TRBD2. The germline gives CDR1 SGHAT, CDR2 FQNNGV. CDR3 length: 16 residues. The J segment lost 1 base and the V segment lost 3 bases, leaving 7 bases of the junction unmatched. DNA of the CDR3: TGTGCCAGCAGCTTGAGACTGGCGGGGGGCACAGATACGCAGTATTTT. This codes for CASSLRLAGGTDTQYF. The whole variable domain, remainder taken from reference TRBV11-2 and TRBJ2-3, is EAGVAQSPRYKIIEKRQSVAFWCNPISGHATLYWYQQILGQGPKLLIQFQNNGVVDDSQLPKDRFSAERLKGVDSTLKIQPAKLEDSAVYLCASSLRLAGGTDTQYFGPGTRLTVL.

The V and J genes are TRBV10-2 and TRBJ2-5; TRBD2 matches at 8 bases. The CDR3 spans 14 residues. Losses at the gene ends were 5 bases for V and 2 bases for J; bases not matched to a gene: 4. The V gene's germline CDR1 is WSHSY and CDR2 SAAADI. The DNA for the CDR3 is TGCGCCAGCAGTCCGACTAGCGCACAAGAGACCCAGTACTTC. Its protein product is CASSPTSAQETQYF.

This sequence joins TRBV28 and TRBJ2-2; no clear D gene. The V gene's germline CDR1 is MDHEN and CDR2 SYDVKM. V lost 5 bases, J lost 2 bases, and 12 bases lay in between. This CDR3 has 15 residues. This chain's CDR3 is CASSLTGGNTGELFF. The CDR3 DNA sequence: TGTGCCAGCAGTCTGACTGGCGGTAACACCGGGGAGCTGTTTTTT. Full variable domain (rest looked up from reference TRBV28 and TRBJ2-2): DVKVTQSSRYLVKRTGEKVFLECVQDMDHENMFWYRQDPGLGLRLIYFSYDVKMKEKGDIPEGYSVSREKKERFSLILESASTNQTSMYLCASSLTGGNTGELFFGEGSRLTVL.

This chain connects TRBV18 to TRBJ2-2; possible D gene TRBD2, 5 bases. CDR1 KGHSH and CDR2 LQKENI come from the germline V gene. Trimming left V 6 bases short and J 5 bases short, with 10 bases between. The CDR3 totals 13 residues. The CDR3 here is CASSPGVTGELFF. The CDR3 DNA is TGTGCCAGCTCCCCCGGGGTTACCGGGGAGCTGTTTTTT.

The chain couples TRBV21-1 to TRBJ2-7; the table assigns TRBD2, which was not confirmed against the DNA. TRBV21-1 is annotated as a pseudogene. This CDR3 is 15 amino acids long. The CDR3 sequence: CASNLGGRASNEQYF. In DNA form, the CDR3 reads TGTGCCAGCAACCTAGGCGGGAGGGCCTCAAACGAGCAGTACTTC.

This chain connects TRBV6-4 to TRBJ2-7, with D perhaps matching TRBD2 (5 bases). Trimming removed 6 bases from V and 2 bases from J, with 20 bases in between. The germline CDR1 and CDR2 sequences are MRHNA and SNTAGT. The CDR3 loop spans 16 amino acids. The CDR3 coding sequence is TGTGCCAGCAGCCCGGGCTCTGGAGGCAAAACCTACGAGCAGTACTTC. It yields the protein CASSPGSGGKTYEQYF.

There are a few counts of this clone. This chain connects TRBV24-1 to TRBJ1-1, with D unclear. Germline V CDR1 and CDR2: KGHDR, SFDVKD. Deletions cut 1 base from V and 11 bases from J, with 7 bases between. The CDR3 has 11 amino acids. The CDR3 DNA sequence: TGTGCCACCAGTGATTTTGGGGAGGCTTTCTTT. Translation gives CATSDFGEAFF.

The CDR3 sequence is CASSMRTATAAFF. The CDR3 DNA reads TGTGCCAGCAGCATGCGGACAGCCACCGCCGCTTTCTTT. The chain joins TRBV5-5 to TRBJ1-1; a weak D match, TRBD1 (6 bases). CDR3 length: 13 amino acids. Between the trimmed V and J ends, which lost 4 bases and 11 bases, there was a span of 18 bases. The V gene's germline CDR1 is SGHKS and CDR2 YYEKEE (reference sequence).

The V call is TRBV15, the J call TRBJ2-7; possible D gene TRBD2, 6 bases. V lost 5 bases and J lost 4, with 15 bases in between. This CDR3 is built from 14 residues. Looked up from germline, CDR1 is LNHNV and CDR2 is YYDKDF (reference sequence). The CDR3 region is CATSSRRDGYEQYF. The CDR3 region has the DNA TGTGCCACCAGCTCCCGGCGGGATGGGTACGAGCAGTACTTC. Looking up the rest from reference TRBV15 and TRBJ2-7 gives the full variable domain: DAMVIQNPRYQVTQFGKPVTLSCSQTLNHNVMYWYQQKSSQAPKLLFHYYDKDFNNEADTPDNFQSRRPNTSFCFLDIRSPGLGDTAMYLCATSSRRDGYEQYFGPGTRLTVT.

This sequence joins TRBV24-1 and TRBJ2-1; 13 bases are a match to TRBD2. Germline-derived CDR1 and CDR2 are KGHDR and SFDVKD. The trim removed 5 bases at V and 8 bases at J, leaving 8 bases unmatched. The CDR3 consists of 16 residues. Here the CDR3 reads CATSAGLAGEWDEQFF. Written as DNA, the CDR3 is TGTGCCACCAGTGCCGGACTAGCGGGAGAGTGGGATGAGCAGTTCTTC.

The rearrangement joins TRBV5-1 to TRBJ1-1; no definite D call. Trimming stripped 3 bases from V and 1 base from J, with 10 bases between. Germline V gene data show CDR1 as SGHRS and CDR2 as YFSETQ. The CDR3 loop spans 14 amino acids. The CDR3 loop reads CASSSGEQNTEAFF. CDR3 bases: TGCGCCAGCAGCTCCGGGGAACAGAACACTGAAGCTTTCTTT.

This chain connects TRBV5-1 to TRBJ2-1; D is perhaps TRBD2 (5 bases). The V gene lost 4 bases and the J gene lost 8 bases, with 10 bases spanning the gap. CDR3 length equals 12 residues. Germline lookup yields CDR1 SGHRS and CDR2 YFSETQ. The CDR3 is CASSVGVDEQFF. The CDR3 DNA reads as TGCGCCAGCAGCGTCGGGGTTGATGAGCAGTTCTTC.

The chain combines TRBV7-9 with TRBJ1-2, with D tentatively TRBD1 (5 bases). This CDR3 has 13 amino acids. Trimming left V 8 bases short and J 0 bases short, with 10 bases between. Germline loops: CDR1 SEHNR, CDR2 FQNEAQ (reference sequence). Here the CDR3 DNA reads TGTGCCAGCGAGCGACAGACTAACTATGGCTACACCTTC. It encodes CASERQTNYGYTF. Based on the CDR3 plus reference TRBV7-9 and TRBJ1-2, the full variable domain is DTGVSQNPRHKITKRGQNVTFRCDPISEHNRLYWYRQTLGQGPEFLTYFQNEAQLEKSRLLSDRFSAERPKGSFSTLEIQRTEQGDSAMYLCASERQTNYGYTFGSGTRLTVV.